This T cell receptor (beta chain) was sequenced for a study of blood T cell repertoires in COVID-19. Study details: Material from acute and convalescent COVID-19 was sourced from the United States, Italy and Spain. PBMCs, B-cell-depleted T cells, or T cells were the source of the cDNA or gDNA that made up the material.

Under the authors' procedure: For nucleated cells, counts were estimated from reference gene primer amplification. Measured with immunoSEQ multiplex PCR; TCRdb has only the in-frame clones, and not every one. The D gene and trimming were derived from the DNA, and the V and J assignments and clone size from that table. The top ten hold around 3% of the sample, which has 270,000 or so clones, 75% to 90% seen once. The CDR3 length is 11 residues. The germline V gene encodes CDR1 LNHDA and CDR2 SQIVND (reference sequence). The sequence derives from a woman aged 30 to 39 with active or convalescent COVID-19. The sequenced material came from peripheral blood. This chain links TRBV19 with TRBJ1-4; D is perhaps TRBD1 (6 bases). Here the CDR3 DNA reads TGTGCGACACAGGGTTATGAAAAACTGTTTTTT. Protein sequence: CATQGYEKLFF.